A single sample is the source of the 20 T cell receptor beta chains below, sequenced in a study of T cells in Graves' hyperthyroidism and ophthalmopathy. It was RNA transcripts that yielded the amplified TCR beta CDR3 regions. An initial round of RT-PCR targeting the TCR CDR3 relied on the HTBI primer set. TCRdb re-analysed the multiplex PCR reads in MiXCR, keeping a single row per CDR3 protein. The sample has 350,000 to 450,000 distinct CDR3 sequences; about a sixth are singletons. Sequencing was performed on blood. All receptors come from a woman in her twenties or thirties with Graves' hyperthyroidism that later progressed to Graves' ophthalmopathy.

This clonotype was observed many times. The J gene is TRBJ1-1, the V gene TRBV28, with D unresolved. The length of the CDR3 is 13 residues. Germline assignment: CDR1 MDHEN and CDR2 SYDVKM. Trimming took 5 bases from V and 5 from J, leaving 12 bases between them. The CDR3 loop reads CASSPSLWTEAFF. The CDR3 nucleotides read TGTGCCAGCAGTCCGAGTTTATGGACTGAAGCTTTCTTT.

This clonotype was detected a few times. This chain connects TRBV27 to TRBJ1-1, with unresolved D. V dropped 0 bases and J dropped 2 bases, with 10 bases sitting between them. Germline assignment: CDR1 MNHEY and CDR2 SMNVEV (reference sequence). This CDR3 region has 15 residues. The CDR3 DNA reads as TGTGCCAGCAGTTTATCGGCCAACCTCAACACTGAAGCTTTCTTT. This sequence encodes CASSLSANLNTEAFF.

This clonotype was counted ten times or more. V is TRBV3-1 and J is TRBJ2-1; TRBD2 might be the D (7 bases). The CDR3 is 17 residues long. The V gene's germline CDR1 is LGHDT and CDR2 YNNKEL (reference sequence). The V end lost 6 bases, the J end lost 4 bases, and 22 bases lay between the germline ends. The CDR3: CASRGLTAGAAYNEQFF. CDR3 DNA sequence: TGTGCCAGCAGGGGACTTACGGCGGGGGCGGCTTACAATGAGCAGTTCTTC.

This clonotype has a handful of counts. CDR3 bases: TGTGCCAGCAGTGATGTTGGGGGTTCTGAAGCTTTCTTT. It is translated as CASSDVGGSEAFF. The chain couples TRBV2 to TRBJ1-1; D may be TRBD1 (5 bases). The length of the CDR3 is 13 residues. V was shortened by 3 bases and J by 6 bases, with 11 bases between the two germline ends. CDR1 SNHLY and CDR2 FYNNEI come from the germline V gene.

This sequence joins TRBV28 and TRBJ1-5; possible D gene TRBD1, 6 bases. V lost 6 bases and J 4 bases, leaving 19 bases between the germline ends. The CDR3 covers 16 residues. Germline CDR1 MDHEN, CDR2 SYDVKM. Here the CDR3 DNA reads TGTGCCAGCAGCAGAAAAACAGGGTTGCGAAATCAGCCCCAGCATTTT. It translates to CASSRKTGLRNQPQHF.

This clonotype came up many times. This sequence joins TRBV25-1 and TRBJ1-5; possible D gene TRBD1, 6 bases. The germline gives CDR1 MGHDK, CDR2 SYGVNS. The CDR3 consists of 16 residues. V lost 4 bases and J 0 bases, leaving 13 bases between the germline ends. CDR3 DNA: TGTGCCAGCAGTGGGGGATGGGGGCATAGCAATCAGCCCCAGCATTTT. Amino acids: CASSGGWGHSNQPQHF.

V gene TRBV6-1 combines with J gene TRBJ2-1, with 13 bases that match TRBD2. The CDR3 contains 18 residues. Germline-derived CDR1 and CDR2 are MNHNS and SASEGT. Trimming took 5 bases from V and 6 from J; bases not matched to a gene: 13. CDR3 nucleotides: TGTGCCAGCAGTCGGACTAGCGGGGGACCCCAGGAGGGCAATGAGCAGTTCTTC. Translation gives CASSRTSGGPQEGNEQFF.

The V and J genes are TRBV30 and TRBJ1-5, with 11 bases aligning to TRBD1. The germline gives CDR1 GTSNPN, CDR2 SVGIG (reference sequence). V gave up 5 bases and J gave up 6 bases; unmatched junction bases: 3. This CDR3 comprises 13 residues. CDR3 loop: CAWGQGAAQPQHF. The CDR3 DNA sequence: TGTGCCTGGGGACAGGGGGCGGCTCAGCCCCAGCATTTT.

This clonotype was seen ten or more times. V gene TRBV27 combines with J gene TRBJ2-7; D uncertain. This CDR3 has 17 amino acids. Trimming cost V 3 bases and J 2 bases, with 20 bases left between them. In germline, CDR1 is MNHEY, CDR2 SMNVEV (reference sequence). The DNA of the CDR3 is TGTGCCAGCAGTTTTGGAATCGGTGAAGCTAAAACCTACGAGCAGTACTTC. It yields the protein CASSFGIGEAKTYEQYF.

The genes are TRBV5-6 and TRBJ1-1; D remains ambiguous. Trimming left V 0 bases short and J 11 bases short, with 11 bases between. Germline CDR1 and CDR2: SGHDT and YYEEEE. This CDR3 has 12 residues. The CDR3 sequence is CASSLAGRRAFF. The CDR3 DNA reads TGTGCCAGCAGCTTGGCCGGGCGTAGGGCTTTCTTT.

This sequence joins TRBV9 and TRBJ2-2; D possibly uses TRBD1 or TRBD2 (5 bases each). The V gene's germline CDR1 is SGDLS and CDR2 YYNGEE. V lost 3 bases, J lost 6 bases, and 9 bases lay in between. CDR3 length: 13 residues. The CDR3 DNA is TGTGCCAGCAGCGGGGGGAATCCCGGGGAGCTGTTTTTT. It codes for CASSGGNPGELFF.

This clonotype was seen ten or more times. This chain connects TRBV3-1 to TRBJ2-7; D is perhaps TRBD2 (6 bases). The CDR3 length is 15 residues. V shed 2 bases and J shed 1 base, with 12 bases lying between them. Per germline, CDR1 LGHDT and CDR2 YNNKEL (reference sequence). CDR3 sequence (DNA): TGTGCCAGCAGCCAACAGGCGGGGAGATCCTACGAGCAGTACTTC. Encoded protein: CASSQQAGRSYEQYF.

As to this clonotype: A single base separates this from a much larger clone, so it may be a read error. Written as DNA, the CDR3 is TGTGCCAGCAGGGTAGTTGATGAGCAGTTCTTC. Translating gives CASRVVDEQFF. V gene TRBV6-1 combines with J gene TRBJ2-1; the D is unclear. Germline CDR1 MNHNS, CDR2 SASEGT. CDR3 length: 11 residues. Trimming stripped 6 bases from V and 8 bases from J, with 8 bases between.

The chain couples TRBV27 to TRBJ2-7; 10 bases align to TRBD1. Per the germline V gene, CDR1 is MNHEY and CDR2 is SMNVEV (reference sequence). V lost 7 bases to trimming and J lost 1 base; unmatched junction nucleotides: 16. There are 18 residues in the CDR3. The CDR3: CASKMTGGFLPASYEQYF. In DNA, the CDR3 is TGTGCCAGCAAAATGACAGGGGGCTTTCTCCCTGCTTCCTACGAGCAGTACTTC.

This clonotype has at least ten counts. V gene TRBV28 combines with J gene TRBJ1-2, with 8 bases that match TRBD1. The CDR3 consists of 18 residues. After removal of 6 bases from V and 1 base from J, the junction contained 16 bases not matched to a gene. Per germline, CDR1 MDHEN and CDR2 SYDVKM. In DNA, the CDR3 is TGTGCCAGCAGCGACCGCTACCGGGACAGGAGACATAACTATGGCTACACCTTC. Translated, it gives CASSDRYRDRRHNYGYTF.

This clonotype was detected a few times. The V call is TRBV11-2, the J call TRBJ1-6, with 7 bases matching TRBD1. The germline gives CDR1 SGHAT, CDR2 FQNNGV. The CDR3 runs to 17 residues. J gave up 6 bases and V 2 bases, and 10 bases lay outside the gene matches. This chain's CDR3 is CASSLMVRRGSNSPLHF. CDR3 DNA: TGTGCCAGCAGCTTAATGGTACGCAGGGGGTCTAATTCACCCCTCCACTTT.

This clonotype was detected ten times or more. This chain connects TRBV7-9 to TRBJ2-5; TRBD2 might be the D (6 bases). CDR1 is SEHNR, CDR2 FQNEAQ, per germline (reference sequence). The CDR3 length is 16 residues. V shed 5 bases and J shed 1 base, with 17 bases lying between them. CDR3 residues: CASSPSGARAQETQYF. CDR3 coding DNA: TGTGCCAGCAGCCCTTCGGGAGCGCGGGCCCAAGAGACCCAGTACTTC.

This clonotype was seen ten or more times. The rearrangement uses TRBV7-9 and TRBJ2-5, with a tentative D call TRBD1 (5 bases). Germline loops: CDR1 SEHNR, CDR2 FQNEAQ (reference sequence). The length of the CDR3 is 11 residues. The V gene lost 6 bases and the J gene lost 10 bases, with 12 bases spanning the gap. The CDR3 DNA is TGTGCCAGCAGTGACAGAGGTAGCCAGTACTTC. It specifies CASSDRGSQYF.

The rearrangement joins TRBV15 to TRBJ1-1, with D unresolved. The CDR3 totals 14 residues. V was clipped by 0 bases and J by 5 bases, with 10 bases between them. The germline CDR1 and CDR2 sequences are LNHNV and YYDKDF (reference sequence). This CDR3 reads CATSRDLGITEAFF. CDR3 sequence (DNA): TGTGCCACCAGCAGAGATTTGGGTATTACTGAAGCTTTCTTT.

This clonotype was counted ten times or more. V and J are TRBV6-1 and TRBJ1-1; 7 nucleotides match TRBD1. CDR3 size: 13 residues. The V and J ends lost 6 bases and 6 bases, in that order; junction bases with no gene match: 7. Germline loops: CDR1 MNHNS, CDR2 SASEGT. CDR3 sequence (DNA): TGTGCCAGCAGCAGGGGGGCGGCTTCTGAAGCTTTCTTT. This gives the protein CASSRGAASEAFF.